These 31 T cell receptor beta chains were all obtained from the same sample, sequenced in a study of PD-1 blockade in classical Hodgkin lymphoma. Sequencing was performed with immunoSEQ multiplex PCR; in TCRdb, only in-frame clones are kept and a portion is missing. Here the sample spans approximately 52,000 clones, roughly 66% being singletons. Relapse after autologous stem cell transplantation occurred in every patient, and brentuximab vedotin exposure varied. This specimen was peripheral blood mononuclear cells (PBMCs), taken before the second cycle of nivolumab. These receptors all stem from a human donor with classical Hodgkin lymphoma.

This clone was observed a single time. Mismatch with germline at one junction end may stem from a read error. The CDR3 bases are TGTGCCAGCAGCCCCCTAGCGGGAGGGCCCCACTTC. Its protein is CASSPLAGGPHF. The chain combines TRBV7-2 with TRBJ2-5, with 12 bases identical to TRBD2. From germline, CDR1 is SGHTA and CDR2 FQGNSA. This CDR3 region has 12 residues. Full variable domain (missing parts from reference TRBV7-2 and TRBJ2-5): GAGVSQSPSNKVTEKGKDVELRCDPISGHTALYWYRQSLGQGLEFLIYFQGNSAPDKSGLPSDRFSAERTGGSVSTLTIQRTQQEDSAVYLCASSPLAGGPHFGPGTRLLVL.

This clone showed up just a few times. The V gene is TRBV30, the J gene TRBJ1-6; TRBD1 matches 7 bases. Per germline, CDR1 GTSNPN and CDR2 SVGIG (reference sequence). The V gene end was trimmed by 3 bases and the J gene end by 8 bases; junction bases not matched to a gene: 4. CDR3 length equals 13 residues. The DNA of the CDR3 is TGTGCCTGGAGCCGACAGGGATATTCACCCCTCCACTTT. As protein: CAWSRQGYSPLHF.

This chain uses TRBV2 with TRBJ1-1; tentatively, D is TRBD1 (6 bases). V was cut by 6 bases and J by 5 bases, with 25 bases left in between. The CDR3 has 17 residues. Germline loops: CDR1 SNHLY, CDR2 FYNNEI. CDR3 in amino acids: CASSNRMGFQGGTEAFF. CDR3 coding DNA: TGTGCCAGCAGCAACAGGATGGGGTTCCAAGGGGGTACTGAAGCTTTCTTT.

The chain has TRBV6-1 and TRBJ1-1; D may be TRBD1 (5 bases). The CDR3 runs to 13 residues. V lost 4 bases, J lost 4 bases, and 10 bases lay in between. Germline lookup yields CDR1 MNHNS and CDR2 SASEGT. The CDR3 spells CASSGLRGTEAFF. CDR3 coding DNA: TGTGCCAGCAGTGGCCTAAGGGGCACTGAAGCTTTCTTT.

This clone was recorded once. J is TRBJ2-7 and V is TRBV27; 7 bases map to TRBD1. The CDR3 length is 13 residues. Germline assignment: CDR1 MNHEY and CDR2 SMNVEV (reference sequence). The trim removed 10 bases at V and 3 bases at J, leaving 9 bases unmatched. This chain's CDR3 is CATGTVNVYEQYF. The CDR3 DNA reads TGTGCCACTGGGACAGTCAACGTCTACGAGCAGTACTTC.

The chain uses TRBV27 and TRBJ2-7; 8 bases fit TRBD1. After removal of 5 bases from V and 4 bases from J, the junction contained 10 bases not matched to a gene. The CDR3 is made up of 15 amino acids. The germline V gene has CDR1 MNHEY and CDR2 SMNVEV (reference sequence). The CDR3 reads CASSITGTGLYEQYF. Written as DNA, the CDR3 is TGTGCCAGCAGTATAACCGGGACAGGTTTATACGAGCAGTACTTC.

This chain links TRBV25-1 with TRBJ1-1; 8 nucleotides line up with TRBD1. Germline V gene data show CDR1 as MGHDK and CDR2 as SYGVNS. The J segment lost 6 bases and the V segment lost 8 bases, leaving 11 bases of the junction unmatched. The CDR3 covers 14 residues. The CDR3 bases are TGTGCCAGCGTGCGAACAGGGGGGCGTGCTGAAGCTTTCTTT. It is translated as CASVRTGGRAEAFF. The full variable domain, in which reference TRBV25-1 and TRBJ1-1 provide the parts outside the CDR3, is EADIYQTPRYLVIGTGKKITLECSQTMGHDKMYWYQQDPGMELHLIHYSYGVNSTEKGDLSSESTVSRIRTEHFPLTLESARPSHTSQYLCASVRTGGRAEAFFGQGTRLTVV.

This clone appeared a single time. This rearrangement joins TRBV28 to TRBJ2-5; TRBD1 matches 12 bases. The CDR3 loop spans 15 amino acids. Looked up from germline, CDR1 is MDHEN and CDR2 is SYDVKM. Trimming took 6 bases from V and 5 from J; bases not matched to a gene: 7. This CDR3 reads CASSLGQGAGETQYF. CDR3 nucleotides: TGTGCCAGCAGCTTGGGACAGGGGGCCGGCGAGACCCAGTACTTC. Full variable domain (rest looked up from reference TRBV28 and TRBJ2-5): DVKVTQSSRYLVKRTGEKVFLECVQDMDHENMFWYRQDPGLGLRLIYFSYDVKMKEKGDIPEGYSVSREKKERFSLILESASTNQTSMYLCASSLGQGAGETQYFGPGTRLLVL.

The CDR3 here is CASSENVPGTASSYEQYF. In DNA, the CDR3 is TGTGCCAGCAGTGAAAACGTTCCGGGGACGGCTTCCTCCTACGAGCAGTACTTC. This rearrangement joins TRBV6-1 to TRBJ2-7; D tentatively reads TRBD1 or TRBD2 (5 bases each). Germline values: CDR1 MNHNS, CDR2 SASEGT. CDR3 size: 18 residues. V was clipped by 2 bases and J by 0 bases, with 20 bases between them.

J is TRBJ1-2 and V is TRBV4-1; the D is unclear. The CDR3 is made up of 14 amino acids. Germline CDR1 reads MGHRA; CDR2 reads YSYEKL. V lost 4 bases and J lost 2, with 11 bases in between. CDR3 residues: CASSREQPNYGYTF. The CDR3 region has the DNA TGCGCCAGCAGCCGGGAACAGCCAAACTATGGCTACACCTTC.

J is TRBJ2-2 and V is TRBV6-1, with TRBD1 as a possible D gene (6 bases). The CDR3 length is 15 residues. The V gene lost 4 bases and the J gene lost 5 bases, with 14 bases spanning the gap. Germline CDR1 is MNHNS and CDR2 is SASEGT. The CDR3 sequence: CASSAKGQSTGELFF. CDR3 DNA sequence: TGTGCCAGCAGTGCCAAAGGACAGTCGACCGGGGAGCTGTTTTTT.

This clone turned up a few times. J is TRBJ2-2 and V is TRBV27; no reliable D call. CDR1 and CDR2 from the germline V gene are MNHEY and SMNVEV (reference sequence). The CDR3 covers 18 residues. The ends were cut back, 7 bases at V and 6 bases at J, with 27 bases in the middle. This CDR3 reads CASKPPNLSPFFPGELFF. The CDR3 coding sequence is TGTGCCAGCAAGCCTCCAAATCTGAGCCCCTTCTTTCCCGGGGAGCTGTTTTTT.

This chain joins TRBV6-1 and TRBJ2-2; no definite D call. The CDR3 is 15 amino acids. Trimming cost V 3 bases and J 1 base, with 9 bases left between them. Germline assignment: CDR1 MNHNS and CDR2 SASEGT. CDR3 region: CASSDGTRNTGELFF. DNA for the CDR3: TGTGCCAGCAGTGACGGCACACGGAACACCGGGGAGCTGTTTTTT.

The gene calls are TRBV6-6 and TRBJ2-3; possibly TRBD2 for D (6 bases). This CDR3 spans 14 amino acids. The V and J ends lost 9 bases and 3 bases respectively, with 16 bases between them. CDR1 and CDR2 (germline): MNHNY, SVGAGI (reference sequence). CDR3 coding DNA: TGTGCCAGTCTAGCGATAGGGCGGACAGATACGCAGTATTTT. Translating gives CASLAIGRTDTQYF.

This chain links TRBV25-1 with TRBJ2-5; D may be TRBD1 (6 bases). The germline V gene has CDR1 MGHDK and CDR2 SYGVNS. V was cut by 3 bases and J by 5 bases, with 10 bases left in between. CDR3 length: 13 amino acids. Here the CDR3 DNA reads TGTGCCAGCAGTGACTCGAGGGGGGAGACCCAGTACTTC. Protein sequence: CASSDSRGETQYF.

This rearrangement joins TRBV6-6 to TRBJ2-7; possible D gene TRBD2, 5 bases. This CDR3 contains 13 residues. Germline CDR1 MNHNY, CDR2 SVGAGI (reference sequence). V was clipped by 4 bases and J by 4 bases, with 11 bases between them. CDR3 nucleotides: TGTGCCAGCAGTTTCCTCACGGGGTACGAGCAGTACTTC. Protein: CASSFLTGYEQYF.

This clone was counted a few times. V and J are TRBV6-1 and TRBJ1-5; D not resolved. CDR1 and CDR2 (germline): MNHNS, SASEGT. The germline V and J ends were trimmed by 2 bases and 7 bases, with 9 bases remaining between them. The CDR3 has 13 residues. CDR3 residues: CASSENAGQPQHF. CDR3 bases: TGTGCCAGCAGTGAAAACGCCGGCCAGCCCCAGCATTTT.

J is TRBJ2-1 and V is TRBV6-6, with 7 bases matching TRBD2. Germline assignment: CDR1 MNHNY and CDR2 SVGAGI (reference sequence). With V trimmed by 3 bases and J by 4 bases, 6 bases remained unmatched. The CDR3 length is 15 residues. The CDR3 sequence: CASSYRGGGYNEQFF. The CDR3 nucleotides read TGTGCCAGCAGTTATCGCGGGGGAGGGTACAATGAGCAGTTCTTC.

The V and J genes are TRBV27 and TRBJ2-7; D is uncertain. The V gene lost 2 bases and the J gene lost 2 bases, with 13 bases spanning the gap. This CDR3 comprises 15 residues. CDR1 and CDR2 (germline): MNHEY, SMNVEV (reference sequence). CDR3 amino acids: CASSLTPSFPYEQYF. Here the CDR3 DNA reads TGTGCCAGCAGTTTAACCCCTAGTTTCCCCTACGAGCAGTACTTC.

The chain employs TRBV30 and TRBJ1-3; a weak D match, TRBD1 (5 bases). V shed 5 bases and J shed 0 bases, with 8 bases lying between them. The CDR3 extends over 13 amino acids. Germline V gives CDR1 GTSNPN, CDR2 SVGIG (reference sequence). CDR3 bases: TGTGCCTGGGGGGCCTTCTCTGGAAACACCATATATTTT. Its translation is CAWGAFSGNTIYF.

The chain couples TRBV2 to TRBJ1-5; no firm D call. The germline V gene encodes CDR1 SNHLY and CDR2 FYNNEI. Trimming removed 1 base at V and 5 bases at J, with 9 bases between. The CDR3 contains 14 residues. CDR3 DNA sequence: TGTGCCAGCAGTGAAGGGCAGCCTTATCAGCCCCAGCATTTT. Translated, it gives CASSEGQPYQPQHF.

This chain joins TRBV6-5 and TRBJ1-5; D may be TRBD1 (5 bases). V was trimmed by 1 base and J by 9 bases, leaving 13 bases between them. There are 14 residues in the CDR3. Germline loops: CDR1 MNHEY, CDR2 SVGAGI. The CDR3 protein is CASSYYAGTGPQHF. CDR3 DNA sequence: TGTGCCAGCAGTTACTACGCGGGGACGGGGCCCCAGCATTTT.

V and J are TRBV7-2 and TRBJ2-1; a weak D match, TRBD1 (6 bases). Germline CDR1 reads SGHTA; CDR2 reads FQGNSA. This CDR3 comprises 15 residues. Deletions cut 3 bases from V and 6 bases from J, with 15 bases between. The CDR3 bases are TGTGCCAGCAGCTTTTGGGTGACAGGTAGCAATGAGCAGTTCTTC. This gives the protein CASSFWVTGSNEQFF.

In its sample, this clone was seen a few times. The CDR3 DNA reads TGCGCCAGCAGCTTGGCAGGGGAAAACGAGCAGTACTTC. This codes for CASSLAGENEQYF. This chain connects TRBV5-1 to TRBJ2-7; D possibly corresponds to TRBD1 (6 bases). Germline V gives CDR1 SGHRS, CDR2 YFSETQ. The length of the CDR3 is 13 residues. V gave up 0 bases and J gave up 5 bases, with 9 bases separating them. The full variable domain, with the rest looked up from reference TRBV5-1 and TRBJ2-7, is KAGVTQTPRYLIKTRGQQVTLSCSPISGHRSVSWYQQTPGQGLQFLFEYFSETQRNKGNFPGRFSGRQFSNSRSEMNVSTLELGDSALYLCASSLAGENEQYFGPGTRLTVT.

The chain employs TRBV5-1 and TRBJ2-7; D unresolved. This CDR3 is built from 14 residues. V shed 1 base and J shed 5 bases, with 13 bases lying between them. Germline assignment: CDR1 SGHRS and CDR2 YFSETQ. CDR3 sequence (DNA): TGCGCCAGCAGCTTGCGGGTTACCGTCCACGAGCAGTACTTC. Translation gives CASSLRVTVHEQYF.

This clone appeared a single time. The chain combines TRBV7-9 with TRBJ1-2; D perhaps matches TRBD1 (5 bases). Germline CDR1 reads SEHNR; CDR2 reads FQNEAQ (reference sequence). The CDR3 totals 17 residues. Trimming left V 1 base short and J 8 bases short, with 23 bases between. The CDR3, as DNA: TGTGCCAGCAGCTTAGTAGCGTCGGGACTCTCCCCTGGGGGCTACACCTTC. Translation: CASSLVASGLSPGGYTF.

This sequence joins TRBV18 and TRBJ2-7; tentative D call: TRBD1 (5 bases). Germline assignment: CDR1 KGHSH and CDR2 LQKENI. The CDR3 runs to 15 residues. Trimming pared 2 bases from V and 0 bases from J, leaving 11 bases between. This CDR3 reads CASSPGAGFSYEQYF. DNA of the CDR3: TGTGCCAGCTCACCAGGGGCAGGGTTCTCCTACGAGCAGTACTTC.

The chain is built from TRBV27 and TRBJ2-2; perhaps TRBD1 as D (6 bases). The V end lost 6 bases, the J end lost 6 bases, and 11 bases lay between the germline ends. Germline CDR1 reads MNHEY; CDR2 reads SMNVEV (reference sequence). This CDR3 has 13 amino acids. CDR3 region: CASRGAWAGELFF. CDR3 nucleotides: TGTGCCAGCAGGGGGGCCTGGGCCGGGGAGCTGTTTTTT.

DNA of the CDR3: TGCAGCGTGGTTTGGTTGCCCGGGACAGATACGCAGTATTTT. Translation gives CSVVWLPGTDTQYF. The chain couples TRBV29-1 to TRBJ2-3; D is undetermined. The CDR3 totals 14 residues. Germline values: CDR1 SQVTM, CDR2 ANQGSEA. The V gene lost 6 bases and the J gene lost 3 bases, with 16 bases spanning the gap.

This chain connects TRBV27 to TRBJ2-2; TRBD2 might be the D (5 bases). Germline lookup yields CDR1 MNHEY and CDR2 SMNVEV (reference sequence). Trimming stripped 0 bases from V and 2 bases from J, with 13 bases between. This CDR3 is built from 17 residues. DNA of the CDR3: TGTGCCAGCAGTTTATCGAACAGACTACTTAACACCGGGGAGCTGTTTTTT. This translates into CASSLSNRLLNTGELFF.

This clone came up once. This chain uses TRBV14 with TRBJ2-7; no definite D call. The CDR3 is 13 residues long. Trimming removed 4 bases at V and 4 bases at J, with 11 bases between. Germline V CDR1 and CDR2: SGHDN, FVKESK. The CDR3 sequence: CASSPRTTYEQYF. The CDR3 DNA is TGTGCCAGCAGCCCCCGGACCACATACGAGCAGTACTTC.